Each of the 23 T cell receptor beta chains below was sequenced from the same sample in a study of cytomegalovirus exposure and HLA in healthy donors. This PCR relied on a set of 60 Vbeta primers and 13 Jbeta primers. The repertoire was sequenced with immunoSEQ multiplex PCR; TCRdb's copy has only in-frame clones and lacks some. The sample has approximately 75,000 clones, approximately 70% seen once. Material for sequencing was PBMCs. Source of these receptors: a man aged 40-55 years in good health and CMV-seropositive.

The chain has TRBV29-1 and TRBJ2-2; 11 positions match TRBD1. The CDR3 extends over 14 amino acids. Germline V lookup: CDR1 SQVTM, CDR2 ANQGSEA. V was pared by 5 bases and J by 6 bases, with 5 bases of the junction left unmatched. The CDR3 reads CSVLGQGAAGELFF. The DNA for the CDR3 is TGCAGCGTTTTAGGACAGGGGGCTGCCGGGGAGCTGTTTTTT.

This clone has only a few counts. The genes are TRBV20-1 and TRBJ1-1; no reliable D call. Germline V gene sequence: CDR1 DFQATT, CDR2 SNEGSKA (reference sequence). V was trimmed by 5 bases and J by 2 bases, leaving 6 bases between them. CDR3 length equals 11 residues. The CDR3 loop is CSAGSNTEAFF. CDR3 sequence (DNA): TGCAGTGCTGGGAGTAACACTGAAGCTTTCTTT.

This clone was seen a few times. The chain joins TRBV4-2 to TRBJ2-3; 9 nucleotides align to TRBD2. V shed 1 base and J 4 bases; nucleotides not matched to a gene: 3. Looked up from germline, CDR1 is LGHNA and CDR2 is YNFKEQ. There are 15 residues in the CDR3. The CDR3 sequence: CASSQVAGVSDTQYF. CDR3 sequence (DNA): TGTGCCAGCAGCCAAGTAGCGGGGGTTTCAGATACGCAGTATTTT.

This clone was detected a few times. The chain couples TRBV2 to TRBJ1-2; D unclear. CDR1 SNHLY and CDR2 FYNNEI come from the germline V gene. V was cut by 10 bases and J by 4 bases, with 19 bases left in between. The CDR3 has 14 residues. CDR3 in DNA: TGTGCCATCCGTAATTCCAGGTTAAGCTATGGCTACACCTTC. It yields the protein CAIRNSRLSYGYTF.

The chain has TRBV30 and TRBJ2-5; 11 bases are shared with TRBD2. CDR1 is GTSNPN, CDR2 SVGIG, per germline (reference sequence). The V and J ends lost 4 bases and 4 bases, in that order; junction bases with no gene match: 5. The CDR3 runs 14 residues. CDR3 in DNA: TGTGCCTGGAATCTCGGACTAGCGGGAGAGACCCAGTACTTC. Translated, it gives CAWNLGLAGETQYF.

This chain connects TRBV4-1 to TRBJ1-5, with D possibly matching TRBD1 (6 bases). Per the germline V gene, CDR1 is MGHRA and CDR2 is YSYEKL. Trimming removed 0 bases at V and 0 bases at J, with 9 bases between. This CDR3 contains 16 residues. CDR3 sequence reads: CASSQDGTHSNQPQHF. The CDR3 DNA is TGCGCCAGCAGCCAAGATGGGACACATAGCAATCAGCCCCAGCATTTT.

The chain recombines TRBV9 with TRBJ2-3; maybe TRBD1 (5 bases). The CDR3 runs 14 residues. The germline CDR1 and CDR2 sequences are SGDLS and YYNGEE. V lost 1 base, J lost 2 bases, and 8 bases lay in between. The DNA of the CDR3 is TGTGCCAGCAGCGTACGACAGACCACAGATACGCAGTATTTT. Protein sequence: CASSVRQTTDTQYF.

The chain uses TRBV4-1 and TRBJ2-1, with 9 bases fitting TRBD1. V lost 1 base to trimming and J lost 9 bases; unmatched junction nucleotides: 7. Germline assignment: CDR1 MGHRA and CDR2 YSYEKL. CDR3 size: 15 residues. This CDR3 reads CASSQVAGQGFEQFF. CDR3 in DNA: TGCGCCAGCAGCCAAGTCGCGGGACAGGGATTTGAGCAGTTCTTC.

This chain links TRBV28 with TRBJ2-2; 9 bases are a match to TRBD2. Germline lookup yields CDR1 MDHEN and CDR2 SYDVKM. This CDR3 has 15 residues. V trimming: 4 bases; J trimming: 0 bases; junction bases outside the gene matches: 0. CDR3 amino acids: CASSSSGANTGELFF. In nucleotides, the CDR3 is TGTGCCAGCAGTTCTAGCGGGGCGAACACCGGGGAGCTGTTTTTT.

The J gene is TRBJ1-2, the V gene TRBV30; a possible D gene is TRBD1 (6 bases). Germline V gene data show CDR1 as GTSNPN and CDR2 as SVGIG (reference sequence). The CDR3 extends over 15 amino acids. Trimming took off 8 bases at V and 0 bases at J, with 19 bases between the two ends. The CDR3 nucleotides read TGTGCCGGCCACCTACAGGGCCTAGCTAACTATGGCTACACCTTC. Encoded protein: CAGHLQGLANYGYTF.

The V gene is TRBV27, the J gene TRBJ2-4; TRBD1 agrees at 11 bases. The CDR3 runs to 17 residues. V lost 2 bases and J lost 2; bases outside the gene matches: 5. Germline values: CDR1 MNHEY, CDR2 SMNVEV (reference sequence). For the CDR3, the DNA is TGTGCCAGCAGTTTACCTGGGGACAGGGGGACCAAAAACATTCAGTACTTC. It translates to CASSLPGDRGTKNIQYF.

V and J are TRBV19 and TRBJ2-7; TRBD1 aligns across 10 bases. The J segment lost 2 bases and the V segment lost 5 bases, leaving 6 bases of the junction unmatched. This CDR3 has 15 residues. Germline V gives CDR1 LNHDA, CDR2 SQIVND (reference sequence). The chain's CDR3 is CASSRSDRGTYEQYF. Written as DNA, the CDR3 is TGTGCCAGTAGTCGCTCGGACAGGGGGACCTACGAGCAGTACTTC.

In nucleotides, the CDR3 is TGTGCCTGGAGTGTAGAGCAGGGAAAACTGTTTTTT. It encodes CAWSVEQGKLFF. V gene TRBV30 combines with J gene TRBJ1-4; D might be TRBD1 (5 bases). V was trimmed by 0 bases and J by 10 bases, leaving 9 bases between them. Germline V gene sequence: CDR1 GTSNPN, CDR2 SVGIG (reference sequence). The CDR3 extends over 12 amino acids.

This chain links TRBV5-1 with TRBJ2-3; 10 nucleotides align to TRBD2. V gave up 3 bases and J gave up 2 bases; unmatched junction bases: 3. Germline V lookup: CDR1 SGHRS, CDR2 YFSETQ. The CDR3 extends over 15 amino acids. The DNA for the CDR3 is TGCGCCAGCAGCTACACTAGCGGGGACACAGATACGCAGTATTTT. Residues: CASSYTSGDTDTQYF.

This clone was picked up a small number of times. The chain joins TRBV9 to TRBJ1-2, with 7 bases lining up with TRBD1. The ends lost 0 bases at V and 5 bases at J; junction bases unmatched: 13. In germline, CDR1 is SGDLS, CDR2 YYNGEE. The CDR3 is 17 residues long. The CDR3 region is CASSVGGPGQLPYGYTF. The CDR3 region has the DNA TGTGCCAGCAGCGTAGGAGGGCCGGGACAGCTCCCTTATGGCTACACCTTC.

V is TRBV27 and J is TRBJ1-1; 10 bases fit TRBD1. The V and J ends lost 8 bases and 4 bases, in that order; junction bases with no gene match: 7. Germline V gene sequence: CDR1 MNHEY, CDR2 SMNVEV (reference sequence). There are 14 residues in the CDR3. CDR3 region: CASGGQGVITEAFF. In DNA form, the CDR3 reads TGTGCCAGCGGAGGACAGGGGGTTATCACTGAAGCTTTCTTT.

The chain recombines TRBV4-2 with TRBJ2-7; TRBD2 matches at 8 bases. Germline V gene sequence: CDR1 LGHNA, CDR2 YNFKEQ. The CDR3 length is 16 residues. V dropped 3 bases and J dropped 3; count of bases not matched to a gene: 10. The CDR3 DNA reads as TGTGCCAGCAGCCACGATTCGGGGGGGCAAAGCTACGAGCAGTACTTC. This encodes CASSHDSGGQSYEQYF.

The chain carries TRBV7-8 and TRBJ2-3; 12 nucleotides agree with TRBD2. The germline V gene encodes CDR1 SGHVS and CDR2 FQNEAQ. The length of the CDR3 is 16 residues. J lost 2 bases, V lost 5 bases, and 5 bases had no gene match. The CDR3 region is CASSILAGGYTDTQYF. The CDR3 region has the DNA TGTGCCAGCAGCATACTAGCGGGGGGATACACAGATACGCAGTATTTT.

This clone came up a few times. The genes are TRBV29-1 and TRBJ2-7; D is uncertain. Germline V gene data show CDR1 as SQVTM and CDR2 as ANQGSEA. The CDR3 runs to 10 residues. V lost 4 bases and J lost 5, with 6 bases in between. The CDR3 coding sequence is TGCAGCGTTGTACAGCACGAGCAGTACTTC. Translation: CSVVQHEQYF.

A word on this clone: The germline gene is not matched at one end of the junction; a read error may be the cause. V gene TRBV7-7 combines with J gene TRBJ1-3; D ambiguous. The CDR3 contains 13 residues. The germline V gene encodes CDR1 SSHAT and CDR2 FNYEAQ (reference sequence). In nucleotides, the CDR3 is TGTGCTAGCAGCTCGACACTTGGAAACACCATATATTTT. Its translation: CASSSTLGNTIYF.

The genes are TRBV5-1 and TRBJ2-5, with TRBD2 identical over 9 bases. Trimming at V came to 0 bases and at J to 0 bases, leaving 3 bases not matched to a gene. The CDR3 sequence is 16 residues long. The germline V gene has CDR1 SGHRS and CDR2 YFSETQ. The CDR3: CASSLVSGGNQETQYF. The CDR3, as DNA: TGCGCCAGCAGCTTGGTGAGCGGGGGGAACCAAGAGACCCAGTACTTC.

The chain uses TRBV20-1 and TRBJ1-1; 8 nucleotides line up with TRBD1. With V trimmed by 6 bases and J by 13 bases, 10 bases remained unmatched. The CDR3 consists of 11 residues. The V gene's germline CDR1 is DFQATT and CDR2 SNEGSKA (reference sequence). The CDR3 DNA reads TGCAGTGCAATCCCGGGACAGGAGGTTTTCTTT. Its protein product is CSAIPGQEVFF.

This chain uses TRBV5-6 with TRBJ1-5; D is unresolved. This CDR3 region has 15 residues. Germline V CDR1 and CDR2: SGHDT, YYEEEE. The V and J ends lost 0 bases and 0 bases respectively, with 7 bases between them. CDR3 sequence reads: CASSLGPYSNQPQHF. For the CDR3, the DNA is TGTGCCAGCAGCTTGGGCCCCTATAGCAATCAGCCCCAGCATTTT.